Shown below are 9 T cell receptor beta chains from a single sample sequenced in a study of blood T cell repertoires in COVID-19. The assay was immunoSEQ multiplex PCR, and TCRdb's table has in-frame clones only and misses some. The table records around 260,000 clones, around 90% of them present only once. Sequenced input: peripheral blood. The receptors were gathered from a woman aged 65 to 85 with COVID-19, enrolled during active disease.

CDR3 nucleotides: TGTGCCAGTAGTATGTTGGTCGGTGAAGCTTTCTTT. It translates to CASSMLVGEAFF. V and J are TRBV19 and TRBJ1-1; the D is unclear. The V gene lost 3 bases and the J gene lost 7 bases, with 9 bases spanning the gap. Germline-derived CDR1 and CDR2 are LNHDA and SQIVND (reference sequence). The CDR3 extends over 12 amino acids.

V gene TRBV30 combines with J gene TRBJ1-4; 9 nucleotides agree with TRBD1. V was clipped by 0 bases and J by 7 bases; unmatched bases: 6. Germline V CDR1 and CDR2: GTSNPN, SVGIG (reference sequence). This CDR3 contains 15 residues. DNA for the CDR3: TGTGCCTGGAGTGTATTGGACAGGGGAGGTGAAAAACTGTTTTTT. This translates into CAWSVLDRGGEKLFF. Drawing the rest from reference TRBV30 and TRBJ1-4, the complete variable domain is SQTIHQWPATLVQPVGSPLSLECTVEGTSNPNLYWYRQAAGRGLQLLFYSVGIGQISSEVPQNLSASRPQDRQFILSSKKLLLSDSGFYLCAWSVLDRGGEKLFFGSGTQLSVL.

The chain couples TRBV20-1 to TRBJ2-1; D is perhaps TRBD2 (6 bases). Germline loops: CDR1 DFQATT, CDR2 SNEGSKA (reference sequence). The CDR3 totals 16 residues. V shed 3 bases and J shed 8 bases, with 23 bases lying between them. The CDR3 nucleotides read TGCAGTGCTAGTCCTTGGGACGGCGGGACGTTCGATGAGCAGTTCTTC. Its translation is CSASPWDGGTFDEQFF.

DNA of the CDR3: TGTGCCAGCAGCTTAGGGACAGGGTTCAATGAGCAGTTCTTC. Translation: CASSLGTGFNEQFF. This rearrangement joins TRBV7-2 to TRBJ2-1; TRBD1 matches at 8 bases. V shed 1 base and J 6 bases; nucleotides not matched to a gene: 2. The length of the CDR3 is 14 residues. The germline V gene has CDR1 SGHTA and CDR2 FQGNSA.

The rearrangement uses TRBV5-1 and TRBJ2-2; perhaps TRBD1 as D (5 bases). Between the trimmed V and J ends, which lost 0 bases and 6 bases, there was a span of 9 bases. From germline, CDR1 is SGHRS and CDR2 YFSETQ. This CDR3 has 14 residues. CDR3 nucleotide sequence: TGCGCCAGCAGCTTGGTAGGGGTTGCCGGGGAGCTGTTTTTT. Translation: CASSLVGVAGELFF.

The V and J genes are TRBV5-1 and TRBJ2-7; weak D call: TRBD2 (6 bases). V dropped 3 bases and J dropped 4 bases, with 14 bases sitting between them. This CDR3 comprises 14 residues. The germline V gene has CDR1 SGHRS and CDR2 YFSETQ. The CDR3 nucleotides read TGCGCCAGCAGCTGGCAGGGAGGTTTGTACGAGCAGTACTTC. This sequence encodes CASSWQGGLYEQYF.

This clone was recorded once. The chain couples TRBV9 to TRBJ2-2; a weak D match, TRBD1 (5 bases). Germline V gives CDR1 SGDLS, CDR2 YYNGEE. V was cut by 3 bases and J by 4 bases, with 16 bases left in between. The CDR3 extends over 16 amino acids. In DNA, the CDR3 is TGTGCCAGCAGCGGGGTGACAGCTATCGGCACCGGGGAGCTGTTTTTT. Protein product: CASSGVTAIGTGELFF.

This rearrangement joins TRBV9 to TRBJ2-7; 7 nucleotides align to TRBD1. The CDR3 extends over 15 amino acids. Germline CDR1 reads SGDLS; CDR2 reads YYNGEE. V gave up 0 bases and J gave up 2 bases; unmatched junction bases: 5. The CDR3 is CASSVAPGQTYEQYF. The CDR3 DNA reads TGTGCCAGCAGCGTAGCCCCGGGACAGACCTACGAGCAGTACTTC. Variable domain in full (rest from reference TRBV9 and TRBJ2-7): DSGVTQTPKHLITATGQRVTLRCSPRSGDLSVYWYQQSLDQGLQFLIQYYNGEERAKGNILERFSAQQFPDLHSELNLSSLELGDSALYFCASSVAPGQTYEQYFGPGTRLTVT.

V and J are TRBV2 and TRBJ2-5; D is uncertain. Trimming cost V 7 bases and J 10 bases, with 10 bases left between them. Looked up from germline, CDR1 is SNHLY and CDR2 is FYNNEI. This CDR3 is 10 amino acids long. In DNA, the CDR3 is TGTGCCAGCACAGAGGTAGGCCAGTACTTC. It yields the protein CASTEVGQYF. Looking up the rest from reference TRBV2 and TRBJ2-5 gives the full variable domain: EPEVTQTPSHQVTQMGQEVILRCVPISNHLYFYWYRQILGQKVEFLVSFYNNEISEKSEIFDDQFSVERPDGSNFTLKIRSTKLEDSAMYFCASTEVGQYFGPGTRLLVL.